This T cell receptor (beta chain) comes out of a study of shared clonotypes between healthy human individuals. Whole-study findings and limits: Roughly 5% of naive CD4 clonotypes were shared across several donors.

Notes on this clone: Its antigen is unknown.

There are 16 residues in the CDR3. The germline gives CDR1 SGHAT, CDR2 FQNNGV. The trim removed 4 bases at V and 2 bases at J, leaving 9 bases unmatched. Some clones are missing from TCRdb's copy, which holds only in-frame ones; the method was immunoSEQ multiplex PCR. The sample has 95,000 to 120,000 clones, under 70% seen once. V is TRBV11-2 and J is TRBJ2-5; 8 bases are a match to TRBD1. The specimen was memory CD8+ T cells sorted from blood. Indicated subset: CD45RO+ cells pooled with CCR7-negative TemRA cells. The receptor was derived from a woman aged 25 to 45 in good health. CDR3 sequence: CASSSRTGQGQETQYF. The CDR3 DNA is TGTGCCAGCAGCTCCCGGACAGGGCAGGGGCAAGAGACCCAGTACTTC.